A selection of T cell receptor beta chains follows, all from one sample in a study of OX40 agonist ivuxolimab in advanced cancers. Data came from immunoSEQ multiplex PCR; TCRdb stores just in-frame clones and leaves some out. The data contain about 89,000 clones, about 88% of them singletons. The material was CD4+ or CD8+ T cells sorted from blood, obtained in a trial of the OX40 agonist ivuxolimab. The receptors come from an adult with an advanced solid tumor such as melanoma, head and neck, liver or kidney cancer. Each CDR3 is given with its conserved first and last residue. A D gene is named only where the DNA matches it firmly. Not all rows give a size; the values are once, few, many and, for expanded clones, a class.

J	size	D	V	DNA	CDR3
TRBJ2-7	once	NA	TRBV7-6	TGTGCCAGCGGTCCCGGGGCCGGGATCCTCTACGAGCAGTACTTC	CASGPGAGILYEQYF
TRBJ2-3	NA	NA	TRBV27	TGTGCCAGCGCGAGGGTCACAGATACGCAGTATTTT	CASARVTDTQYF
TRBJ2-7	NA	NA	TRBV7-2	TGTGCCAGCAGCTCCCGGGTGACAGGGCTAGCGCCCGAGCAGTACTTC	CASSSRVTGLAPEQYF
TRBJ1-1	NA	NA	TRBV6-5	TGTGCCAGCACCATTTTAGGCGCTTCTGAAGCTTTCTTT	CASTILGASEAFF
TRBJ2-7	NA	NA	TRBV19	TGTGCCAGTAGTAAGGGCGTAAAGCCCCACGAGCAGTACTTC	CASSKGVKPHEQYF
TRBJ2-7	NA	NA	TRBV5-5	TGTGCCAGCATAGGGCGATACTACGAGCAGTACTTC	CASIGRYYEQYF
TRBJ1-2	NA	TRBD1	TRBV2	TGTGCCAGCACGGCCAGGGGGGACTATGGCTACACCTTC	CASTARGDYGYTF
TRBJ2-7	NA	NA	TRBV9	TGTGCCAGCAGCGTAGGGATAAGTGGTGATTTCAGTTACGAGCAGTACTTC	CASSVGISGDFSYEQYF
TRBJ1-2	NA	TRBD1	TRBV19	TGTGCCAGTAGTATCCCCCCGGGACAGCCTAACTATGGCTACACCTTC	CASSIPPGQPNYGYTF
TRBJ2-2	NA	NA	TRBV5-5	TGTGCCAGCAGCTTGGGGAGGGCCTCCGGGGAGCTGTTTTTT	CASSLGRASGELFF
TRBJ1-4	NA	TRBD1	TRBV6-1	TGTGCCAGCAGTGAAGCGGCTGGTGGGACAGGGGATGAAAAACTGTTTTTT	CASSEAAGGTGDEKLFF
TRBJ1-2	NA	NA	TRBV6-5	TGTGCCAGCAGGTCCATCCCGGCCAGGGGTTATGGCTACACCTTC	CASRSIPARGYGYTF
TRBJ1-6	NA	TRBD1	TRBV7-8	TGTGCCAGCAGCTTAGCTCCGGGACAGGTTAATTCACCCCTCCACTTT	CASSLAPGQVNSPLHF
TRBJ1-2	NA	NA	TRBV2	TGTGCCAGCTCGGGCTTTGGGGAGGGCTACACCTTC	CASSGFGEGYTF
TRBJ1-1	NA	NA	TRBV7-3	TGTGCCAGCAGCTTATCGGCAGGGACGACGGCTGAAGCTTTCTTT	CASSLSAGTTAEAFF
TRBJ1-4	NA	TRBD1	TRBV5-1	TGCGCCAGCAGCTTCGGGACAGGGGCTCAAGAAAAACTGTTTTTT	CASSFGTGAQEKLFF
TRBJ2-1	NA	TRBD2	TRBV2	TGTGCCAGCAGTGATTGGGCTAGCGGAACCAATGAGCAGTTCTTC	CASSDWASGTNEQFF
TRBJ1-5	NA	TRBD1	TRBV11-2	TGTGCCAGCAGCTCCGGACAGGGGCATCAGCCCCAGCATTTT	CASSSGQGHQPQHF
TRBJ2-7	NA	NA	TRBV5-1	TGCGCCAGCAGCTTGCAGGTTGAGAGCCCAAGAACCTCATTC	CASSLQVESPRTSF
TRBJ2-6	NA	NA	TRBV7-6	TGTGCCAGCAGCGCCCGCCCGCAGGGGGGGAGGGCCAACGTCCTGACTTTC	CASSARPQGGRANVLTF
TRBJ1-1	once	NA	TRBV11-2	TGTGCCAGCAGCTTAGAGACCATAGGGCAGAAAAACACTGAAGCTTTCTTT	CASSLETIGQKNTEAFF
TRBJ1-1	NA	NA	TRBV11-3	TGTGCCAGCAGCTTTCCTCAGTACACTGAAGCTTTCTTT	CASSFPQYTEAFF
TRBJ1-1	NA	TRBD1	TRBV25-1	TGTGCCAGCAGCAGGGGGTTTGAAGCTTTCTTT	CASSRGFEAFF
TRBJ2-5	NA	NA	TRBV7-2	TGTGCCAGCAGCGGGGTACAAGAGACCCAGTACTTC	CASSGVQETQYF
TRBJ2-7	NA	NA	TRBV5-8	TGTGCCAGCAGCCACCGACAGGATCACGAGCAGTACTTC	CASSHRQDHEQYF
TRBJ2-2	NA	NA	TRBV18	TGTGCCAGCTCACCGAAGACAGGGAGGTCGAACACCGGGGAGCTGTTTTTT	CASSPKTGRSNTGELFF
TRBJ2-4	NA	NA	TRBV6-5	TGTGCCAGCAGTTACTCGAACCGTTTAGCCAAAAACATTCAGTACTTC	CASSYSNRLAKNIQYF
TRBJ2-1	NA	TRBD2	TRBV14	TGTGCCAGCAGCCCCCTCGGGGCGGGGGGAGGCAATGAGCAGTTCTTC	CASSPLGAGGGNEQFF
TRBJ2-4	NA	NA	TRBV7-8	TGTGCCAGCAGCTCCTCGGCCAAAAACATTCAGTACTTC	CASSSSAKNIQYF